Included here is one T cell receptor beta chain sequence, with context. This clonotype has only a few counts. The antigen this receptor binds is unknown. Qualities for individual bases were not recorded, and no much larger clone is one base off. The library was produced with RT-PCR. The sequencing machine was a NextSeq 550. TCRdb reprocessed the public reads (quality trimming at Q25 with fastp, clone calling with MiXCR) and kept in-frame beta chains. Here each entry gathers all rows of one CDR3 protein and keeps the most common genes and DNA. The sample table contains a few hundred thousand distinct CDR3 sequences; only one count was recorded for over 12% of them. The ten largest account for 11% of the sample. This entry is derived from a study of patients and donors after allogeneic stem cell transplantation (TCRdb year 2020). Taken from cysteine to phenylalanine, the CDR3 has 16 residues. The kept DNA is CDR3 alone, 48 bases in frame from the first base. After removal of 6 bases from V and 1 base from J, the junction retains 8 bases not matched to a gene. CDR1 and CDR2 are drawn from the germline V gene: SGHAT, FQNNGV.

The rearrangement combines TRBV11-2 with TRBJ1-1, and TRBD1 matches 10 of the central bases. The sequencing sample was made of blood, either unsorted or a sorted T cell fraction (not recorded which). This TCR was sampled from a human donor who was either an allogeneic HSCT recipient or a stem cell or donor lymphocyte infusion donor (not recorded which). It is not recorded whose cells these are; they may come from a transplant donor. This receptor carries the CDR3 CASRPGTGVANTEAFF. At the DNA level, the sequence is TGTGCCAGCAGGCCCGGGACAGGGGTCGCGAACACTGAAGCTTTCTTT.